The 23 T cell receptor beta chains given below trace back to one sample, sequenced in a study of cytomegalovirus exposure and HLA in healthy donors. The PCR contained 60 Vbeta and 13 Jbeta primers. This table comes from immunoSEQ multiplex PCR, and its TCRdb copy is limited to in-frame clones, with some not included. The sample's table shows 40,000 or so clones. Material for sequencing was PBMCs. The receptors derive from a male donor in good health and CMV-seronegative.

J is TRBJ1-1 and V is TRBV11-1, with D perhaps TRBD1 (6 bases). Per germline, CDR1 SGHAT and CDR2 FQDESV (reference sequence). The CDR3 covers 14 residues. V lost 3 bases and J lost 2, with 10 bases in between. This CDR3 reads CASSLGQSNTEAFF. The CDR3, as DNA: TGTGCCAGCAGCTTGGGACAATCAAACACTGAAGCTTTCTTT. The full variable domain, its missing parts supplied by reference TRBV11-1 and TRBJ1-1, is EAEVAQSPRYKITEKSQAVAFWCDPISGHATLYWYRQILGQGPELLVQFQDESVVDDSQLPKDRFSAERLKGVDSTLKIQPAELGDSAMYLCASSLGQSNTEAFFGQGTRLTVV.

V usage is TRBV6-6 and J usage is TRBJ1-1, with D unclear. The length of the CDR3 is 16 residues. V was pared by 3 bases and J by 1 base, with 15 bases between. Per germline, CDR1 MNHNY and CDR2 SVGAGI (reference sequence). CDR3 DNA sequence: TGTGCCAGCAGTTATCGGCAGGATTCTCCGAACACTGAAGCTTTCTTT. Its protein is CASSYRQDSPNTEAFF.

The chain carries TRBV4-1 and TRBJ2-6; maybe TRBD2 (5 bases). The CDR3 length is 17 residues. Germline V lookup: CDR1 MGHRA, CDR2 YSYEKL. The V and J ends lost 1 base and 0 bases respectively, with 10 bases between them. In nucleotides, the CDR3 is TGCGCCAGCAGCCAAGGGACGGGGAACTCTGGGGCCAACGTCCTGACTTTC. Translated: CASSQGTGNSGANVLTF.

The V and J genes are TRBV9 and TRBJ1-1, with a possible D match to TRBD1 (5 bases). CDR3 length: 15 residues. Germline CDR1 is SGDLS and CDR2 is YYNGEE. The germline V and J ends were trimmed by 1 base and 0 bases, with 10 bases remaining between them. The CDR3 loop is CASSVIQGLNTEAFF. The CDR3 DNA reads TGTGCCAGCAGCGTAATCCAGGGATTGAACACTGAAGCTTTCTTT.

CDR3 coding DNA: TGTGCCAGCAGCCCGCAGGGCAGTATGGAAAAACTGTTTTTT. It yields the protein CASSPQGSMEKLFF. The chain recombines TRBV7-8 with TRBJ1-4, with D possibly matching TRBD1 (5 bases). Per the germline V gene, CDR1 is SGHVS and CDR2 is FQNEAQ. CDR3 length: 14 residues. Trimming shortened V by 5 bases and J by 8 bases, and 15 bases separated the two germline ends.

The V gene is TRBV7-9, the J gene TRBJ1-2; no firm D call. The ends were cut back, 5 bases at V and 5 bases at J, with 15 bases in the middle. The CDR3 totals 14 residues. Per germline, CDR1 SEHNR and CDR2 FQNEAQ (reference sequence). This CDR3 reads CASSPYSPEYGYTF. The CDR3 DNA is TGTGCCAGCAGCCCTTACTCCCCGGAGTATGGCTACACCTTC.

V and J are TRBV4-1 and TRBJ2-1; D remains unclear. This CDR3 region has 15 residues. Germline lookup yields CDR1 MGHRA and CDR2 YSYEKL. V lost 7 bases, J lost 5 bases, and 18 bases lay in between. The chain's CDR3 is CASTLGGSTDNEQFF. The CDR3 nucleotides read TGCGCCAGCACCCTGGGTGGTTCGACTGACAATGAGCAGTTCTTC.

The chain has TRBV18 and TRBJ1-4; D is ambiguous. This CDR3 spans 15 amino acids. Germline loops: CDR1 KGHSH, CDR2 LQKENI. V shed 1 base and J shed 5 bases, with 11 bases lying between them. The CDR3 loop is CASSPRAGYNEKLFF. CDR3 nucleotides: TGTGCCAGCTCACCACGGGCGGGATACAATGAAAAACTGTTTTTT.

The chain has TRBV10-3 and TRBJ2-7; 8 bases fit TRBD1. Germline V gene data show CDR1 as ENHRY and CDR2 as SYGVKD. This CDR3 has 14 residues. The V gene end was trimmed by 4 bases and the J gene end by 0 bases; junction bases not matched to a gene: 2. The CDR3 DNA is TGTGCCATCAGTGGGACAGGGAACTCCTACGAGCAGTACTTC. Its protein product is CAISGTGNSYEQYF.

This sequence joins TRBV18 and TRBJ1-3, with D possibly being TRBD1 (6 bases). The CDR3 extends over 14 amino acids. CDR1 and CDR2 (germline): KGHSH, LQKENI. V gave up 6 bases and J gave up 3 bases, with 12 bases separating them. In DNA form, the CDR3 reads TGTGCCAGCTCTGAAACAGGGAATGGAAACACCATATATTTT. It specifies CASSETGNGNTIYF.

As regards this clone: A read error may produce the germline difference seen at one junction end. V and J are TRBV2 and TRBJ2-4; no definite D call. The CDR3 extends over 12 amino acids. CDR1 and CDR2 (germline): SNHLY, FYNNEI. The CDR3 region is CASSEGLRFPCF. The CDR3 bases are TGTGCCAGCAGTGAAGGCCTTCGGTTCCCATGCTTC. Based on the CDR3 plus reference TRBV2 and TRBJ2-4, the full variable domain is EPEVTQTPSHQVTQMGQEVILRCVPISNHLYFYWYRQILGQKVEFLVSFYNNEISEKSEIFDDQFSVERPDGSNFTLKIRSTKLEDSAMYFCASSEGLRFPCFGAGTRLSVL.

The rearrangement joins TRBV6-1 to TRBJ1-1; TRBD1 is a possible D gene (6 bases). V was cut by 1 base and J by 1 base, with 10 bases left in between. CDR3 length equals 15 residues. Germline-derived CDR1 and CDR2 are MNHNS and SASEGT. This chain's CDR3 is CASSEEGGQNTEAFF. The CDR3 nucleotides are TGTGCCAGCAGTGAAGAGGGGGGGCAGAACACTGAAGCTTTCTTT.

The V gene is TRBV2, the J gene TRBJ1-6; 7 bases align to TRBD1. The CDR3 totals 13 residues. J lost 8 bases, V lost 10 bases, and 8 bases had no gene match. Germline V gene lookup returns CDR1 SNHLY and CDR2 FYNNEI. DNA for the CDR3: TGTGCCACCAAGACAGGGACGGATTCACCCCTCCACTTT. Encoded protein: CATKTGTDSPLHF.

The chain recombines TRBV2 with TRBJ2-3; 9 nucleotides line up with TRBD2. The ends lost 8 bases at V and 2 bases at J; junction bases unmatched: 5. CDR1 is SNHLY, CDR2 FYNNEI, per germline. The CDR3 has 14 residues. CDR3 nucleotides: TGTGCCAGCTCTCGACTAGCGGTCACAGATACGCAGTATTTT. It specifies CASSRLAVTDTQYF.

The rearrangement joins TRBV9 to TRBJ1-2; weak D call: TRBD1 (5 bases). The CDR3 spans 15 residues. Trimming removed 0 bases at V and 6 bases at J, with 15 bases between. Germline V gives CDR1 SGDLS, CDR2 YYNGEE. This chain's CDR3 is CASSVVGSGNHGYTF. The CDR3 nucleotides read TGTGCCAGCAGCGTAGTGGGGTCAGGGAATCATGGCTACACCTTC.

The gene calls are TRBV7-9 and TRBJ2-5, with D possibly TRBD2 on 6 matching bases. The CDR3 totals 14 residues. CDR1 and CDR2 from the germline V gene are SEHNR and FQNEAQ (reference sequence). Trimming removed 5 bases at V and 4 bases at J, with 14 bases between. CDR3 amino acids: CASSPRGWGETQYF. The CDR3 DNA reads as TGTGCCAGCAGCCCACGGGGGTGGGGAGAGACCCAGTACTTC.

The chain is built from TRBV14 and TRBJ1-4, with 8 bases lining up with TRBD1. Losses at the gene ends were 5 bases for V and 7 bases for J; bases not matched to a gene: 15. Germline CDR1 reads SGHDN; CDR2 reads FVKESK. The length of the CDR3 is 17 residues. In DNA form, the CDR3 reads TGTGCCAGCAGCTTCCAAAAGCTCGGACAGGGAAGTGAAAAACTGTTTTTT. It yields the protein CASSFQKLGQGSEKLFF.

The chain joins TRBV13 to TRBJ2-1; 7 bases are shared with TRBD2. CDR1 and CDR2 (germline): PRHDT, FYEKMQ (reference sequence). After removal of 5 bases from V and 8 bases from J, the junction contained 12 bases not matched to a gene. This CDR3 has 15 residues. This CDR3 is CASSATSVLGHEQFF. CDR3 bases: TGTGCCAGCAGCGCAACTAGCGTCCTTGGCCATGAGCAGTTCTTC.

The genes are TRBV5-1 and TRBJ1-5, with a possible D match to TRBD1 (6 bases). The V end was cut by 3 bases, the J end by 7 bases, with 14 bases between. The germline V gene has CDR1 SGHRS and CDR2 YFSETQ. The CDR3 is 14 residues long. Here the CDR3 reads CASSSTSGAQPQHF. As DNA, the CDR3 is TGCGCCAGCAGCTCAACCTCAGGGGCCCAGCCCCAGCATTTT.

The chain carries TRBV5-6 and TRBJ1-2, with D unresolved. Per the germline V gene, CDR1 is SGHDT and CDR2 is YYEEEE. V was clipped by 4 bases and J by 2 bases, with 3 bases between them. The CDR3 has 11 residues. The CDR3 here is CASSLNYGYTF. As DNA, the CDR3 is TGTGCCAGCAGCCTGAACTATGGCTACACCTTC.

This sequence joins TRBV2 and TRBJ2-7, with 8 nucleotides matching TRBD1. Germline V gene sequence: CDR1 SNHLY, CDR2 FYNNEI. CDR3 length: 16 amino acids. V dropped 5 bases and J dropped 3; count of bases not matched to a gene: 12. The CDR3 DNA reads TGTGCCAGCAGTCGAGGTTTCGGGACAGGCGTCTACGAGCAGTACTTC. This gives the protein CASSRGFGTGVYEQYF.

The chain carries TRBV4-2 and TRBJ2-5; 10 bases map to TRBD1. The DNA end favors TRBJ2-7, so the J call may be wrong. The V gene's germline CDR1 is LGHNA and CDR2 YNFKEQ. This CDR3 is built from 17 residues. Here the CDR3 DNA reads TGTGCCAGCAGCCAAGGTGACAGGGGGCATAGATCTTACGAGCAGTACTTC. The encoded protein is CASSQGDRGHRSYEQYF.

V usage is TRBV7-9 and J usage is TRBJ1-2; D not certain. The ends were cut back, 4 bases at V and 4 bases at J, with 16 bases in the middle. The CDR3 is 15 residues long. The V gene's germline CDR1 is SEHNR and CDR2 FQNEAQ (reference sequence). In DNA form, the CDR3 reads TGTGCCAGCAGCTCAACTGCGGGCCTCATCTATGGCTACACCTTC. Residues: CASSSTAGLIYGYTF.